A single sample gave rise to the 2 T cell receptor beta chains below, sequenced in a study of blood T cell repertoires in COVID-19. The data were produced by immunoSEQ multiplex PCR, yet TCRdb's version contains in-frame clones alone and is incomplete. This sample carries 100,000 to 150,000 clones, about 85% of them seen once, and the ten largest clones take under 2.5%. Material: peripheral blood. The receptors were sampled from a man in his sixties or seventies with acute or convalescent COVID-19.

The rearrangement links TRBV6-5 to TRBJ2-5; the match to TRBD1 covers 7 bases. V lost 7 bases and J lost 5; bases outside the gene matches: 7. CDR1 and CDR2 (germline): MNHEY, SVGAGI. CDR3 length equals 13 residues. The CDR3 is CASKQGRKETQYF. The CDR3 nucleotides are TGTGCCAGCAAACAGGGGCGAAAGGAGACCCAGTACTTC.

Here the CDR3 DNA reads TGCGCCAGCAGCCTACGGACTAGCGGGGGGGGGCAAGAGACCCAGTACTTC. As protein: CASSLRTSGGGQETQYF. This chain joins TRBV4-1 and TRBJ2-5, with 15 bases aligning to TRBD2. The CDR3 is 17 amino acids. Germline loops: CDR1 MGHRA, CDR2 YSYEKL. Losses at the gene ends were 4 bases for V and 2 bases for J; bases not matched to a gene: 5.